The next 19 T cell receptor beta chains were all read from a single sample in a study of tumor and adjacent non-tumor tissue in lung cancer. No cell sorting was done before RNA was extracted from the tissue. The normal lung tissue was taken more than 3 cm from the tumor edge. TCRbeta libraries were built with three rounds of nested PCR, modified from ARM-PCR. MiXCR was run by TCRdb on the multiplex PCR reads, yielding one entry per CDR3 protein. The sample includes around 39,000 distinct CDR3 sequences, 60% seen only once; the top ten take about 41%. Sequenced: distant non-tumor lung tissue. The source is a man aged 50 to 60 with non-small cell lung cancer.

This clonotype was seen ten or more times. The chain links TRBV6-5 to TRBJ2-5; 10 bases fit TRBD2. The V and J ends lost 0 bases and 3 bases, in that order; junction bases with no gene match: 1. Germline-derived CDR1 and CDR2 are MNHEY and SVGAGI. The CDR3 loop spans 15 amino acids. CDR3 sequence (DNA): TGTGCCAGCAGTTACTCCCTAGCGGGGGAAGAGACCCAGTACTTC. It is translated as CASSYSLAGEETQYF.

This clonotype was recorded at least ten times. The CDR3 DNA sequence: TGTGCCACCAGTGATTTGAGTAGCGGGGGGGCAGATACGCAGTATTTT. Amino acid sequence: CATSDLSSGGADTQYF. V and J are TRBV24-1 and TRBJ2-3; 11 positions agree with TRBD2. V shed 0 bases, J shed 4 bases, and the junction held 2 bases outside the gene matches. This CDR3 contains 16 residues. From germline, CDR1 is KGHDR and CDR2 SFDVKD.

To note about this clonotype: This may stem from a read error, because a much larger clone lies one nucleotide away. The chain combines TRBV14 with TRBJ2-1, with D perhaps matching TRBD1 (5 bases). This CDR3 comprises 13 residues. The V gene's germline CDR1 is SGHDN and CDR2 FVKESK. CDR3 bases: TGTGTCAGCAGCCACCCGACAGTAAATGAGCAGTTCTTC. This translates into CVSSHPTVNEQFF.

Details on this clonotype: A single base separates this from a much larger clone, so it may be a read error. CDR3: CASSTGLAGSYNEQYF. The DNA for the CDR3 is TGCGCCAGCAGCACGGGACTAGCGGGATCCTACAATGAGCAGTACTTC. The chain recombines TRBV5-1 with TRBJ2-1, with TRBD2 matching over 13 bases. Gene TRBJ2-7 matches the end of the DNA better, so the J call may be wrong. Germline-derived CDR1 and CDR2 are SGHRS and YFSETQ. The CDR3 extends over 16 amino acids.

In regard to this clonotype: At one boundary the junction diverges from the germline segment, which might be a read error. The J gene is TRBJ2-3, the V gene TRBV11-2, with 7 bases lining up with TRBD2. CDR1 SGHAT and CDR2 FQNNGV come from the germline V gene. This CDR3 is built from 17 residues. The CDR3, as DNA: TGTGCCAGCAGCCCCGGTGGTATCGGGGGGTACACAGATACGCAGTATTGG. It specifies CASSPGGIGGYTDTQYW.

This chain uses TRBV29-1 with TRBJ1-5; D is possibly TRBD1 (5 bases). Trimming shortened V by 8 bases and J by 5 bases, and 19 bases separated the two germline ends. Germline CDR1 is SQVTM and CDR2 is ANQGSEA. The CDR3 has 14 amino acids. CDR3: CSIVAGCSDQPQHF. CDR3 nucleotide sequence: TGCAGCATTGTGGCAGGGTGCAGCGATCAGCCCCAGCATTTT.

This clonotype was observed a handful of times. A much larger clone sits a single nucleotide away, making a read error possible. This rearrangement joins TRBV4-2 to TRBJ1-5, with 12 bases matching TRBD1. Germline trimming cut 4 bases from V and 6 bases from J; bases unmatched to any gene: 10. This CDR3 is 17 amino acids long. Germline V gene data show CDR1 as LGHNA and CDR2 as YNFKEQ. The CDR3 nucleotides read TGTGCCAGCAGCCCTGGGGACAGGGGGCAATTTAGTCAGCCCCAGCATTTT. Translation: CASSPGDRGQFSQPQHF.

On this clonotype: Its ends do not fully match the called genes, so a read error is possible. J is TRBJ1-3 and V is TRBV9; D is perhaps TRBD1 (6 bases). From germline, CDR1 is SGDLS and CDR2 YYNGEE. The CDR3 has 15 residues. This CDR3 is CASSSQDRSGNTIYF. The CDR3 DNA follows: TGTGCCAGCAGCTCCCAGGACAGATCTGGAAACACCATATACTTT.

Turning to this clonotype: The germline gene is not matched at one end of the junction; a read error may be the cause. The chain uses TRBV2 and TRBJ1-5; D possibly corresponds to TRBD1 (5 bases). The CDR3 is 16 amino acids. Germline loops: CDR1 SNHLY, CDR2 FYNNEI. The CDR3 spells CASSEVGQGPNEPQHF. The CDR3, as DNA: TGTGCCAGCAGTGAAGTAGGGCAGGGCCCCAATGAGCCCCAGCATTTT. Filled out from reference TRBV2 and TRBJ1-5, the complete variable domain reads EPEVTQTPSHQVTQMGQEVILRCVPISNHLYFYWYRQILGQKVEFLVSFYNNEISEKSEIFDDQFSVERPDGSNFTLKIRSTKLEDSAMYFCASSEVGQGPNEPQHFGDGTRLSIL.

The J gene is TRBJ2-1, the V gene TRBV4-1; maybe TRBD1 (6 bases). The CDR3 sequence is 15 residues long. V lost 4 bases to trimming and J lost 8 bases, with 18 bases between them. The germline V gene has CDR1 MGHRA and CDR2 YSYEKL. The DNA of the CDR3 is TGCGCCAGCAGCCCGTGGACAGTGGAATCGTATGAGCAGTTCTTC. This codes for CASSPWTVESYEQFF.

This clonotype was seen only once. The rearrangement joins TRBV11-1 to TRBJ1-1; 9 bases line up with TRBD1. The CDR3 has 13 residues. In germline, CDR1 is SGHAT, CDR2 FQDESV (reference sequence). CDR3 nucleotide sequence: TGTGCTAACAGCCCCGGGACAGGGAATGAGGCTTTCTTT. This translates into CANSPGTGNEAFF.

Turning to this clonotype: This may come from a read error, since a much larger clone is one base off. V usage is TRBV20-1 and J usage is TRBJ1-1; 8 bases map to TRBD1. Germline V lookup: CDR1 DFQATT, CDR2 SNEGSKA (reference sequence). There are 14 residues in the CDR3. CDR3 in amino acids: CSARKQGANSEAFF. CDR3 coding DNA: TGCAGTGCTAGAAAGCAGGGGGCGAACAGTGAAGCTTTCTTT.

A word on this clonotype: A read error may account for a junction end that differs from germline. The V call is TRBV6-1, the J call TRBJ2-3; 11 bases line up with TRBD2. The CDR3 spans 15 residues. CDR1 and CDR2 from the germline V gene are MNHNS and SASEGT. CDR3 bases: TGCGCCGGCGACCCGGGACTAGCGGTAACAGATACGCAGTATTTT. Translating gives CAGDPGLAVTDTQYF.

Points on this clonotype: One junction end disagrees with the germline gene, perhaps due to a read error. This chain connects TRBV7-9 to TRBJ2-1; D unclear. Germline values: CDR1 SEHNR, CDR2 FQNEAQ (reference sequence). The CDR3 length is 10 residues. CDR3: CVSSSVERFF. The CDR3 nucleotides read TGTGTCAGCAGCTCCGTCGAGCGGTTCTTC.

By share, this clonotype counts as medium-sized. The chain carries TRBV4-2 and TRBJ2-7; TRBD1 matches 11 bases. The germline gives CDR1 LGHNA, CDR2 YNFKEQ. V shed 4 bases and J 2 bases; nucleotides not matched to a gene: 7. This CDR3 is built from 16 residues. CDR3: CASSPGQGASAYEQYF. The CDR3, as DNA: TGTGCCAGCAGCCCTGGACAGGGGGCTTCGGCCTACGAGCAGTACTTC.

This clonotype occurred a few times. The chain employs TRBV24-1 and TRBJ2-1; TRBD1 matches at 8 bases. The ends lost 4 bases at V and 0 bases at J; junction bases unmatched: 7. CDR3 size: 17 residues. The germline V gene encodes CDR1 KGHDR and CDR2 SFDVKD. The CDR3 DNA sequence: TGTGCCACCAGTGACCCCCCTGGACAGGGCTCCTACAATGAGCAGTTCTTC. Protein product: CATSDPPGQGSYNEQFF.

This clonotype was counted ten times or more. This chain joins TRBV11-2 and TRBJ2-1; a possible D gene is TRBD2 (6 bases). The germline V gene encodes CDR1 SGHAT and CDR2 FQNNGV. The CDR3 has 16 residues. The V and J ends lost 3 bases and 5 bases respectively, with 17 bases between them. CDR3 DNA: TGTGCCAGCAGCTTGTACGGATGGCGGGAAAACAATGAGCAGTTCTTC. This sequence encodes CASSLYGWRENNEQFF.

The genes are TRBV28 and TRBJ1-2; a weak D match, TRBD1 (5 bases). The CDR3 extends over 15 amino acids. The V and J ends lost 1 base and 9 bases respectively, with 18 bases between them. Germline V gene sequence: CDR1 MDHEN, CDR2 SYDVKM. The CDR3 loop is CASSLFVGQGQSYTF. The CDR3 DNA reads TGTGCCAGCAGTTTATTCGTAGGGCAGGGTCAAAGCTACACCTTC.

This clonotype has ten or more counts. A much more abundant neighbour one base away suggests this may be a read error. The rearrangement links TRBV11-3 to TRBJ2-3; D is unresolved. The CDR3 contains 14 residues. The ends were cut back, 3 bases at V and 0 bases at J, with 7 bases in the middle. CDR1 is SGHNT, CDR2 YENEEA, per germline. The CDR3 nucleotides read TGTGCCAGCAGCTTCCCATCCAGCACAGATACGCAGTATTTT. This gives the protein CASSFPSSTDTQYF.